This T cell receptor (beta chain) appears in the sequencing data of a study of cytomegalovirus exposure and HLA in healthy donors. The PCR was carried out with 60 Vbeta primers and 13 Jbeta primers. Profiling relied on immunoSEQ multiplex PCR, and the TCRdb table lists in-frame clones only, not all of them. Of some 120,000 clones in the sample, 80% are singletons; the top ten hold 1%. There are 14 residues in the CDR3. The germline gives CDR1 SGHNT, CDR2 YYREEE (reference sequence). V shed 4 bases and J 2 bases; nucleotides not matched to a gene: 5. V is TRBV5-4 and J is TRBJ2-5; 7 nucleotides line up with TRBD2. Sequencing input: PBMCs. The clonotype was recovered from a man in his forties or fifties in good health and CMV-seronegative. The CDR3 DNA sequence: TGTGCCAGCAGCCCCTCCGGGGGGCAAGAGACCCAGTACTTC. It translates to CASSPSGGQETQYF.